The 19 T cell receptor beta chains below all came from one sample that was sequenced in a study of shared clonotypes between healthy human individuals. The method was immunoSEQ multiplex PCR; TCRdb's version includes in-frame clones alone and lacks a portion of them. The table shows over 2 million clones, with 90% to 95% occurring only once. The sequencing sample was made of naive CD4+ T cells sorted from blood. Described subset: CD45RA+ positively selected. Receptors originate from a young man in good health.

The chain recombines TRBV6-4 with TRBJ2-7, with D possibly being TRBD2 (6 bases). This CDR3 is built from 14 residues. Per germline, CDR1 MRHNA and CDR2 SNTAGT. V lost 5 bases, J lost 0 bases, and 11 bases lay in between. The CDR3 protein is CASSSPGLSYEQYF. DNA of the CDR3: TGTGCCAGCAGTTCCCCGGGACTCTCCTACGAGCAGTACTTC.

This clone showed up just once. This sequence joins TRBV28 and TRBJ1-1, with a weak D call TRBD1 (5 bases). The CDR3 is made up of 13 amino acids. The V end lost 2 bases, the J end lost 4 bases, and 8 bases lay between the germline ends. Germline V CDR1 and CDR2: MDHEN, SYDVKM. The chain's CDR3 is CASSLHGGTEAFF. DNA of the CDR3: TGTGCCAGCAGTTTACACGGGGGCACTGAAGCTTTCTTT. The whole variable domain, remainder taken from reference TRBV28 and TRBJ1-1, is DVKVTQSSRYLVKRTGEKVFLECVQDMDHENMFWYRQDPGLGLRLIYFSYDVKMKEKGDIPEGYSVSREKKERFSLILESASTNQTSMYLCASSLHGGTEAFFGQGTRLTVV.

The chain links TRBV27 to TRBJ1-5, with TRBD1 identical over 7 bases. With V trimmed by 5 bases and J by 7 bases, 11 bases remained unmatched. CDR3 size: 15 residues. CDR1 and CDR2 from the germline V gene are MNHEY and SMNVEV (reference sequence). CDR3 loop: CASSPARGRLQPQHF. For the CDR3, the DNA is TGTGCCAGCAGTCCCGCGAGGGGGCGGTTGCAGCCCCAGCATTTT.

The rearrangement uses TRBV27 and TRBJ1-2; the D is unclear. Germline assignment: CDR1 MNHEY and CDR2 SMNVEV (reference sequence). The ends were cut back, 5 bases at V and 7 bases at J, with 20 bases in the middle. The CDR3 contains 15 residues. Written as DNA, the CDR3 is TGTGCCAGCAGTACCCAGATGGGGTTCGGAGCTGGCTACACCTTC. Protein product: CASSTQMGFGAGYTF.

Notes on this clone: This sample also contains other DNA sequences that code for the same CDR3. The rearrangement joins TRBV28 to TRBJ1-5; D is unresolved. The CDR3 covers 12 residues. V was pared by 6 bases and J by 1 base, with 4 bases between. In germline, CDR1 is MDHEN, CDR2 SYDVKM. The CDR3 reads CASRGSNQPQHF. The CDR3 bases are TGTGCCAGCAGAGGGAGCAATCAGCCCCAGCATTTT.

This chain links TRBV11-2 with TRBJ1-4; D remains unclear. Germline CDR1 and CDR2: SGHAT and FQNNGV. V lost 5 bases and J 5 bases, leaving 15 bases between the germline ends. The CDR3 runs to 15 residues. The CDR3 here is CASSVKAGVNEKLFF. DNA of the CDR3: TGTGCCAGCAGCGTTAAGGCCGGGGTGAATGAAAAACTGTTTTTT.

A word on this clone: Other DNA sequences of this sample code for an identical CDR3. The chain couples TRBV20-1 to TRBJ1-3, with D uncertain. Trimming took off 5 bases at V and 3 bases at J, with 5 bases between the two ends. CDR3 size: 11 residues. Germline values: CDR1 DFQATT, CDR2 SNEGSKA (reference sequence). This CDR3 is CSASSGNTIYF. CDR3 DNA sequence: TGCAGTGCTTCGAGTGGAAACACCATATATTTT.

CDR3 nucleotides: TGTGCCATCAGTGAGCCCATAGCGGGGGTGAACACCGGGGAGCTGTTTTTT. It translates to CAISEPIAGVNTGELFF. The V call is TRBV10-3, the J call TRBJ2-2, with TRBD2 matching 9 bases. This CDR3 is built from 17 residues. V lost 2 bases to trimming and J lost 1 base; unmatched junction nucleotides: 5. The germline V gene encodes CDR1 ENHRY and CDR2 SYGVKD.

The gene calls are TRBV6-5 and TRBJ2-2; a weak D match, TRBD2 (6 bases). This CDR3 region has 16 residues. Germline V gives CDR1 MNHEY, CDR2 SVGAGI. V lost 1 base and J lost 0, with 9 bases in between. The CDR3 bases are TGTGCCAGCAGTTACTTGTTAGCGGCGAACACCGGGGAGCTGTTTTTT. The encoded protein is CASSYLLAANTGELFF.

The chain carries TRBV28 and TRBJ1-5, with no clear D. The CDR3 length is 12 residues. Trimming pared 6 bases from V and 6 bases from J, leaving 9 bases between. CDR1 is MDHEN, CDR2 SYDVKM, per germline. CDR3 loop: CASRVAGQPQHF. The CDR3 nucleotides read TGTGCCAGCAGGGTAGCGGGTCAGCCCCAGCATTTT. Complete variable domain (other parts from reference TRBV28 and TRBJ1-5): DVKVTQSSRYLVKRTGEKVFLECVQDMDHENMFWYRQDPGLGLRLIYFSYDVKMKEKGDIPEGYSVSREKKERFSLILESASTNQTSMYLCASRVAGQPQHFGDGTRLSIL.

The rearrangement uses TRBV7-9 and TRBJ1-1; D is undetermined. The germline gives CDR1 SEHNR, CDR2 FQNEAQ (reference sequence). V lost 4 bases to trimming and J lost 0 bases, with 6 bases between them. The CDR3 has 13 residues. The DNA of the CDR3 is TGTGCCAGCAGCTGGGCCCTGAACACTGAAGCTTTCTTT. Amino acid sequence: CASSWALNTEAFF.

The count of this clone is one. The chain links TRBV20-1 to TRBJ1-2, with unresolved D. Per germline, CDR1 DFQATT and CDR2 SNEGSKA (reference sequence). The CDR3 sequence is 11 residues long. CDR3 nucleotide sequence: TGCAGGGTAGTTAGTAACTATGGCTACACCTTC. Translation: CRVVSNYGYTF.

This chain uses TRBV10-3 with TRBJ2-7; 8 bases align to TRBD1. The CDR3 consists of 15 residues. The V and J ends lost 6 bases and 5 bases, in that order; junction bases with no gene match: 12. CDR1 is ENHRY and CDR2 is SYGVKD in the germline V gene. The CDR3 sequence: CAIRFGEDRAHEQYF. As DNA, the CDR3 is TGTGCCATCAGGTTCGGGGAGGACAGGGCTCACGAGCAGTACTTC.

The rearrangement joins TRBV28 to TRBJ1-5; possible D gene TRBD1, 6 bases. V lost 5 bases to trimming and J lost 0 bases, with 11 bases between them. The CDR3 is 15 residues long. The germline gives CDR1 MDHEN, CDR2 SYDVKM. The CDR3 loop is CASSRDTYSNQPQHF. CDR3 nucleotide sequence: TGTGCCAGCAGTAGGGACACTTATAGCAATCAGCCCCAGCATTTT.

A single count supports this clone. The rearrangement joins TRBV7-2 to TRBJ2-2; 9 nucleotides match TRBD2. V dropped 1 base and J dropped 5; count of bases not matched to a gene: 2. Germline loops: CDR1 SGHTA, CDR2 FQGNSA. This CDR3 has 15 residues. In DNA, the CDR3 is TGTGCCAGCAGCTTAGTTAGCGGGGGTACCGGGGAGCTGTTTTTT. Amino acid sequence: CASSLVSGGTGELFF.

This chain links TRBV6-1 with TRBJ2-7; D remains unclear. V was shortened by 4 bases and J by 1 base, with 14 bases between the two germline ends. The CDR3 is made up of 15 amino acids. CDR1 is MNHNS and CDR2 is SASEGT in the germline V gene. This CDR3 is CASSVSWRQSYEQYF. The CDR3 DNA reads TGTGCCAGCAGTGTTTCGTGGCGGCAATCCTACGAGCAGTACTTC.

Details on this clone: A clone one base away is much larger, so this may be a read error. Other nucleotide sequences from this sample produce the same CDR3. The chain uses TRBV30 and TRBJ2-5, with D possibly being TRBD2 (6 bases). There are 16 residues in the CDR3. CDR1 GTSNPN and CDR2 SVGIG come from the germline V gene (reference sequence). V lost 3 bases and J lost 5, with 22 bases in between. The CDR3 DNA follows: TGTGCCTGGAGCCAGAACCGGGACTGGAGACAGGAGACCCAGTACTTC. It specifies CAWSQNRDWRQETQYF. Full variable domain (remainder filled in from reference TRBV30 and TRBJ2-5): SQTIHQWPATLVQPVGSPLSLECTVEGTSNPNLYWYRQAAGRGLQLLFYSVGIGQISSEVPQNLSASRPQDRQFILSSKKLLLSDSGFYLCAWSQNRDWRQETQYFGPGTRLLVL.

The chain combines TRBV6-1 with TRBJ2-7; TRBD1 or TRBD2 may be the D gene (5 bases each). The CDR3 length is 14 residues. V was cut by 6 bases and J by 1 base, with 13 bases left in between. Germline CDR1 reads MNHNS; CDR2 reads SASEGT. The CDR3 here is CASSRDRSSYEQYF. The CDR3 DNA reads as TGTGCCAGCAGCCGGGACCGAAGTTCCTACGAGCAGTACTTC.

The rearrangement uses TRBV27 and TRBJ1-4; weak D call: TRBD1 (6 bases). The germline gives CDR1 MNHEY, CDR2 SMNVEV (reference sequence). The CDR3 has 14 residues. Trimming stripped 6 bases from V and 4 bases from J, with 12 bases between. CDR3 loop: CASSTGFNNEKLFF. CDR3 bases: TGTGCCAGCAGCACAGGGTTCAATAATGAAAAACTGTTTTTT.